This TCR beta chain was captured in a study of glioma-infiltrating T cells. Only one count was recorded for this clonotype. Its matching antigen is unknown. General study results and limits: Tissue-blood divergence was below expectation in non-neoplastic patients, above in gliomas. Very few CDR3 sequences were shared between tissue and blood.

This CDR3 contains 12 residues. In germline, CDR1 is MNHNS, CDR2 SASEGT. V dropped 5 bases and J dropped 3 bases, with 8 bases sitting between them. TCR alpha and beta CDR3 regions were amplified from RNA using iRepertoire nested multiplex PCR. Input was roughly 95-450 ng of tissue mRNA or PBMC total RNA. One entry per CDR3 protein results from TCRdb running MiXCR on the multiplex PCR reads. The sample carries around 190,000 distinct CDR3 sequences, more than 35% recorded once. The specimen sequenced was glioma tissue, nonneoplastic brain tissue, or PBMCs (not recorded which). J is TRBJ2-7 and V is TRBV6-1; D might be TRBD2 (6 bases). The TCR was taken from a human donor with low-grade glioma or glioblastoma, undergoing nonglioma brain surgery, or in good health (not recorded which). The CDR3 bases are TGTGCCAGCAGTAGGGACTTCTACGAGCAGTACTTC. Translation gives CASSRDFYEQYF.